These 27 T cell receptor beta chains originate from one sample sequenced in a study of technical replicates of blood from several donors. Assay: immunoSEQ multiplex PCR; the TCRdb copy retains only in-frame clones and omits some. The sample includes roughly 87,000 clones, around 90% of them seen just once. The sample comprised T cells isolated from PBMCs. These receptor sequences come from a human donor in good health.

The table lists this clone with a few counts. The chain's CDR3 is CASGKTGEAFF. The CDR3 DNA reads as TGTGCTAGTGGGAAAACAGGGGAAGCTTTCTTT. This rearrangement joins TRBV12-5 to TRBJ1-1; D perhaps matches TRBD1 (6 bases). Germline V gene lookup returns CDR1 LGHNT and CDR2 FRNRAP. The CDR3 consists of 11 residues. Trimming removed 6 bases from V and 8 bases from J, with 10 bases in between. The entire variable domain, with the rest obtained from reference TRBV12-5 and TRBJ1-1, is as follows: DARVTQTPRHKVTEMGQEVTMRCQPILGHNTVFWYRQTMMQGLELLAYFRNRAPLDDSGMPKDRFSAEMPDATLATLKIQPSEPRDSAVYFCASGKTGEAFFGQGTRLTVV.

The V call is TRBV27, the J call TRBJ1-4; 7 bases are a match to TRBD1. This CDR3 comprises 15 residues. Germline CDR1 reads MNHEY; CDR2 reads SMNVEV (reference sequence). V dropped 5 bases and J dropped 3; count of bases not matched to a gene: 6. CDR3 in amino acids: CASSTYRGPNEKLFF. The CDR3 bases are TGTGCCAGCAGTACCTACAGGGGACCTAATGAAAAACTGTTTTTT.

This clone showed up just once. V gene TRBV5-4 combines with J gene TRBJ1-5, with TRBD1 matching over 10 bases. V lost 4 bases and J lost 4; bases outside the gene matches: 2. The germline CDR1 and CDR2 sequences are SGHNT and YYREEE (reference sequence). The CDR3 loop spans 14 amino acids. The CDR3 DNA reads TGTGCCAGCAGCAAGGACAGGGGGAATCAGCCCCAGCATTTT. Translating it yields CASSKDRGNQPQHF.

The J gene is TRBJ2-7, the V gene TRBV11-2, with 10 bases that match TRBD2. This CDR3 region has 15 residues. Germline values: CDR1 SGHAT, CDR2 FQNNGV. Trimming took 6 bases from V and 3 from J; bases not matched to a gene: 8. This chain's CDR3 is CASSSPASGGYEQYF. The CDR3 DNA is TGTGCCAGCAGTTCGCCCGCTAGCGGGGGCTACGAGCAGTACTTC. Full variable domain (missing parts from reference TRBV11-2 and TRBJ2-7): EAGVAQSPRYKIIEKRQSVAFWCNPISGHATLYWYQQILGQGPKLLIQFQNNGVVDDSQLPKDRFSAERLKGVDSTLKIQPAKLEDSAVYLCASSSPASGGYEQYFGPGTRLTVT.

This chain connects TRBV27 to TRBJ2-5, with TRBD2 as a possible D gene (5 bases). The germline V gene encodes CDR1 MNHEY and CDR2 SMNVEV (reference sequence). Trimming stripped 2 bases from V and 1 base from J, with 8 bases between. CDR3 size: 14 residues. CDR3 nucleotides: TGTGCCAGCAGTTTACGGAGCGGCCAAGAGACCCAGTACTTC. This sequence encodes CASSLRSGQETQYF.

This chain connects TRBV6-5 to TRBJ1-1; 7 nucleotides line up with TRBD1. There are 14 residues in the CDR3. Germline values: CDR1 MNHEY, CDR2 SVGAGI. V trimming: 0 bases; J trimming: 5 bases; junction bases outside the gene matches: 3. This chain's CDR3 is CASSYSYRGTEAFF. The CDR3 region has the DNA TGTGCCAGCAGTTACTCCTACAGGGGAACTGAAGCTTTCTTT.

The genes are TRBV15 and TRBJ1-5, with a weak D call TRBD1 (5 bases). Trimming left V 5 bases short and J 2 bases short, with 13 bases between. This CDR3 is built from 15 residues. Germline V gives CDR1 LNHNV, CDR2 YYDKDF (reference sequence). CDR3 nucleotides: TGTGCCACCAGCGGCGGGACCGCTCGCAATCAGCCCCAGCATTTT. Protein: CATSGGTARNQPQHF.

The rearrangement links TRBV6-1 to TRBJ2-7, with no clear D. The germline V gene has CDR1 MNHNS and CDR2 SASEGT. Trimming left V 5 bases short and J 4 bases short, with 9 bases between. The CDR3 is made up of 12 amino acids. Here the CDR3 reads CASSLTTYEQYF. The CDR3 coding sequence is TGTGCCAGCAGTCTCACTACTTACGAGCAGTACTTC.

The CDR3 here is CATRLGQNTGELFF. For the CDR3, the DNA is TGTGCCACCCGGCTTGGGCAAAACACCGGGGAGCTGTTTTTT. The J gene is TRBJ2-2, the V gene TRBV27; D gene ambiguous. The CDR3 is 14 amino acids. Trimming stripped 10 bases from V and 2 bases from J, with 14 bases between. Germline-derived CDR1 and CDR2 are MNHEY and SMNVEV (reference sequence).

The chain combines TRBV2 with TRBJ2-3; D gene ambiguous. V lost 9 bases to trimming and J lost 0 bases, with 10 bases between them. Germline-derived CDR1 and CDR2 are SNHLY and FYNNEI. This CDR3 has 13 residues. The CDR3 reads CASPVRSTDTQYF. The DNA for the CDR3 is TGTGCCAGTCCTGTGCGGAGCACAGATACGCAGTATTTT.

The V call is TRBV6-6, the J call TRBJ2-2; a possible D gene is TRBD2 (6 bases). The germline gives CDR1 MNHNY, CDR2 SVGAGI (reference sequence). V was clipped by 0 bases and J by 4 bases, with 12 bases between them. The length of the CDR3 is 16 residues. For the CDR3, the DNA is TGTGCCAGCAGTTACTCGGTTTTCGGGAGCACCGGGGAGCTGTTTTTT. It translates to CASSYSVFGSTGELFF.

This clone was detected once. The chain links TRBV28 to TRBJ1-1; 8 bases fit TRBD1. The CDR3 runs to 13 residues. V gave up 5 bases and J gave up 5 bases; unmatched junction bases: 4. Germline CDR1 and CDR2: MDHEN and SYDVKM. This CDR3 is CASSLTGVTEAFF. As DNA, the CDR3 is TGTGCCAGCAGTCTGACAGGGGTGACTGAAGCTTTCTTT.

The V and J genes are TRBV28 and TRBJ2-7, with D possibly matching TRBD1 (6 bases). Between the trimmed V and J ends, which lost 6 bases and 5 bases, there was a span of 17 bases. The CDR3 is 14 amino acids. CDR1 and CDR2 from the germline V gene are MDHEN and SYDVKM. The CDR3 DNA reads TGTGCCAGCAGGGCCCCCGGGACATATCACGAGCAGTACTTC. Its translation: CASRAPGTYHEQYF.

The chain employs TRBV7-2 and TRBJ1-1; TRBD1 agrees at 8 bases. Trimming cost V 2 bases and J 4 bases; bases outside gene matches: 3. Germline values: CDR1 SGHTA, CDR2 FQGNSA. The length of the CDR3 is 14 residues. CDR3 nucleotides: TGTGCCAGCAGCTTAACAGGGGGTGCCACTGAAGCTTTCTTT. The encoded protein is CASSLTGGATEAFF. The whole variable domain, remainder taken from reference TRBV7-2 and TRBJ1-1, is GAGVSQSPSNKVTEKGKDVELRCDPISGHTALYWYRQSLGQGLEFLIYFQGNSAPDKSGLPSDRFSAERTGGSVSTLTIQRTQQEDSAVYLCASSLTGGATEAFFGQGTRLTVV.

This clone is a singleton in its sample. The rearrangement links TRBV27 to TRBJ2-1; perhaps TRBD2 as D (5 bases). The ends were cut back, 6 bases at V and 2 bases at J, with 23 bases in the middle. From germline, CDR1 is MNHEY and CDR2 SMNVEV (reference sequence). The CDR3 covers 18 residues. The CDR3 DNA reads as TGTGCCAGCAGCGCTGAAAACCCTAATAGCGAAACCTACAATGAGCAGTTCTTC. This encodes CASSAENPNSETYNEQFF.

The chain uses TRBV7-2 and TRBJ1-2; unclear D gene. Trimming left V 1 base short and J 2 bases short, with 11 bases between. Germline V CDR1 and CDR2: SGHTA, FQGNSA. The CDR3 is made up of 15 amino acids. The CDR3 protein is CASSLGLTENYGYTF. The CDR3 bases are TGTGCCAGCAGCTTAGGGTTGACGGAGAACTATGGCTACACCTTC.

The chain combines TRBV2 with TRBJ1-5; D remains unclear. Per the germline V gene, CDR1 is SNHLY and CDR2 is FYNNEI. Trimming left V 8 bases short and J 2 bases short, with 10 bases between. This CDR3 region has 13 residues. The CDR3 sequence: CASGDAGNQPQHF. Here the CDR3 DNA reads TGTGCCAGCGGCGATGCGGGCAATCAGCCCCAGCATTTT.

This sequence joins TRBV9 and TRBJ2-5; TRBD2 aligns across 7 bases. This CDR3 is built from 16 residues. V shed 3 bases, J shed 6 bases, and the junction held 14 bases outside the gene matches. Germline assignment: CDR1 SGDLS and CDR2 YYNGEE. This CDR3 is CASSETLAAEEKTQYF. The CDR3, as DNA: TGTGCCAGCAGCGAAACCCTAGCGGCTGAGGAAAAGACCCAGTACTTC.

This clone has only one observation. The rearrangement uses TRBV9 and TRBJ2-1; D is perhaps TRBD1 (6 bases). Trimming shortened V by 0 bases and J by 2 bases, and 12 bases separated the two germline ends. The CDR3 is made up of 16 amino acids. From germline, CDR1 is SGDLS and CDR2 YYNGEE. The CDR3 DNA follows: TGTGCCAGCAGCGTAGCCGTGGGGGCGCCCTACAATGAGCAGTTCTTC. Translating it yields CASSVAVGAPYNEQFF.

V and J are TRBV29-1 and TRBJ2-1; 11 bases agree with TRBD2. The CDR3 consists of 13 residues. V lost 6 bases to trimming and J lost 12 bases; unmatched junction nucleotides: 10. Looked up from germline, CDR1 is SQVTM and CDR2 is ANQGSEA. CDR3 in DNA: TGCAGCGTCGGCTCCGGACTAGCGGGTGTGCAGTTCTTC. This sequence encodes CSVGSGLAGVQFF.

The chain has TRBV6-1 and TRBJ2-7; TRBD1 matches at 9 bases. Looked up from germline, CDR1 is MNHNS and CDR2 is SASEGT. The J segment lost 3 bases and the V segment lost 7 bases, leaving 4 bases of the junction unmatched. The CDR3 consists of 13 residues. CDR3 in amino acids: CASMTGGHYEQYF. CDR3 nucleotide sequence: TGTGCCAGCATGACAGGGGGTCACTACGAGCAGTACTTC.

The gene calls are TRBV4-1 and TRBJ2-2; 10 nucleotides match TRBD2. Germline V CDR1 and CDR2: MGHRA, YSYEKL. This CDR3 spans 17 amino acids. With V trimmed by 4 bases and J by 8 bases, 13 bases remained unmatched. CDR3 coding DNA: TGCGCCAGCAGCCCTCTGCCAGCGGGAGGGCCGACGGGGGAGCTGTTTTTT. This encodes CASSPLPAGGPTGELFF.

This rearrangement joins TRBV30 to TRBJ2-1; 7 nucleotides match TRBD1. Germline-derived CDR1 and CDR2 are GTSNPN and SVGIG (reference sequence). V gave up 2 bases and J gave up 2 bases; unmatched junction bases: 6. This CDR3 comprises 15 residues. CDR3 bases: TGTGCCTGGAGTTCGGGGACAGAACCCTACAATGAGCAGTTCTTC. Translation: CAWSSGTEPYNEQFF.

The chain recombines TRBV29-1 with TRBJ2-1; D is perhaps TRBD2 (6 bases). The CDR3 spans 15 residues. The V end was cut by 3 bases, the J end by 2 bases, with 14 bases between. Germline CDR1 SQVTM, CDR2 ANQGSEA. CDR3 amino acids: CSVEGGTEAYNEQFF. The CDR3 DNA follows: TGCAGCGTTGAGGGCGGGACGGAAGCCTACAATGAGCAGTTCTTC.

The genes are TRBV6-5 and TRBJ1-1, with D possibly being TRBD1 (5 bases). Trimming took off 0 bases at V and 8 bases at J, with 16 bases between the two ends. CDR3 length: 15 amino acids. CDR1 and CDR2 from the germline V gene are MNHEY and SVGAGI. This CDR3 is CASSYSRRLRGEAFF. The DNA for the CDR3 is TGTGCCAGCAGTTACTCGAGAAGATTACGGGGGGAAGCTTTCTTT.

This chain joins TRBV5-6 and TRBJ2-5; D is possibly TRBD2 (5 bases). V gave up 0 bases and J gave up 5 bases, with 20 bases separating them. The germline CDR1 and CDR2 sequences are SGHDT and YYEEEE. CDR3 length: 17 amino acids. The CDR3 nucleotides read TGTGCCAGCAGCTTGGGGGGTCTACTACTTTCGGGGGAGACCCAGTACTTC. Translation: CASSLGGLLLSGETQYF.

This chain links TRBV5-1 with TRBJ2-2; 9 nucleotides match TRBD1. Trimming took 6 bases from V and 6 from J; bases not matched to a gene: 9. The CDR3 runs 15 residues. Germline CDR1 reads SGHRS; CDR2 reads YFSETQ. The CDR3 nucleotides read TGCGCCAGCACCTCGGACAGGGGAAACCCCGGGGAGCTGTTTTTT. This sequence encodes CASTSDRGNPGELFF.